This T cell receptor beta chain stems from a study of cytomegalovirus exposure and HLA in healthy donors. Overall study findings and caveats: Indistinguishability led to the exclusion of some V segments, TRBV6-2 and TRBV6-3 included. One later analysis reportedly identified an Asian-associated ancestry cluster that showed fewer N-insertions than the approximately 710-donor mean. Later analysis identified several of the most significant clusters that appeared linked to common viral pathogens.

With 60 Vbeta and 13 Jbeta primers, the PCR was carried out. Method: immunoSEQ multiplex PCR; TCRdb's copy keeps in-frame clones and lacks some. The sample shows roughly 150,000 clones, 65% to 80% of them seen only once. Worth noting for this clone: Its matching antigen is unknown.

The CDR3 has 17 residues. Germline V gives CDR1 SGHNT, CDR2 YYREEE (reference sequence). V lost 0 bases and J lost 1, with 13 bases in between. This sequence joins TRBV5-4 and TRBJ1-4; tentatively, D is TRBD1 (5 bases). The sequence was obtained from a woman between 45 and 60 years old in good health and CMV-seropositive. Sequences were obtained from PBMCs. The CDR3 DNA is TGTGCCAGCAGCTTGGACGGGGGTATTTTAACTAATGAAAAACTGTTTTTT. It translates to CASSLDGGILTNEKLFF. The full variable domain, completed using reference TRBV5-4 and TRBJ1-4, is ETGVTQSPTHLIKTRGQQVTLRCSSQSGHNTVSWYQQALGQGPQFIFQYYREEENGRGNFPPRFSGLQFPNYSSELNVNALELDDSALYLCASSLDGGILTNEKLFFGSGTQLSVL.